This T cell receptor beta chain was observed in a study of shared clonotypes between healthy human individuals. Both subsets, CD45RA+ naive and CD45RA-negative memory, were split from the CD4+ cells. Profiling relied on immunoSEQ multiplex PCR, and the TCRdb table lists in-frame clones only, not all of them. The profile shows hundreds of thousands of clones, 73% of them singletons. Germline lookup yields CDR1 SGHVS and CDR2 FNYEAQ. Trimming shortened V by 5 bases and J by 4 bases, and 21 bases separated the two germline ends. CDR3 size: 17 residues. This receptor was obtained from a woman aged 25-40 years in good health. Sequenced: memory CD4+ T cells sorted from blood. Noted subset: CD45RA-negative fraction. V and J are TRBV7-6 and TRBJ2-1, with D perhaps matching TRBD2 (6 bases). The CDR3 DNA sequence: TGTGCCAGCAGCGAACGTCCCCCAGGAGGGCAATACAATGAGCAGTTCTTC. Translated, it gives CASSERPPGGQYNEQFF.